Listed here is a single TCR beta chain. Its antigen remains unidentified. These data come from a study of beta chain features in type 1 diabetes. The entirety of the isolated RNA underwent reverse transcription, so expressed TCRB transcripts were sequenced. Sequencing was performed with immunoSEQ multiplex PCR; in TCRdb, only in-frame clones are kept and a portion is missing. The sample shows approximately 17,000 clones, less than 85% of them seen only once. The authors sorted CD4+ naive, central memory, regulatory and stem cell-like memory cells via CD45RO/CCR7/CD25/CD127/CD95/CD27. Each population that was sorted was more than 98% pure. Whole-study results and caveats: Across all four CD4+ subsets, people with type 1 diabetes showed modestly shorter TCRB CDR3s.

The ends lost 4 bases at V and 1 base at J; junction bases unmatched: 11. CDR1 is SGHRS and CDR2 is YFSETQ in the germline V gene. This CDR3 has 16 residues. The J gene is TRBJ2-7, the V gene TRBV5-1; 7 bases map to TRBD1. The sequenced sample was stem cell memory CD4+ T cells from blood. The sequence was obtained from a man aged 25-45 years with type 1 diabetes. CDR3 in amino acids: CASSPGTAGPSYEQYF. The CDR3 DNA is TGCGCCAGCAGCCCAGGGACAGCCGGACCATCCTACGAGCAGTACTTC.